This T cell receptor beta chain was sequenced during a study of cytomegalovirus exposure and HLA in healthy donors. Findings and limits, study-wide: For most subjects, TCR beta sequences were reported to predict HLA-A and HLA-B alleles with accuracy. What was likely a sequencing artifact was a cluster of highly shared sequence variants. In an earlier analysis, about 87% or about 30%: the productive usage of most TCR beta V segments.

About this clone itself: Its target is unknown.

The PCR ran on 60 Vbeta and 13 Jbeta primers. Profiled with immunoSEQ multiplex PCR; TCRdb holds only in-frame clones, not every one. The table has approximately 220,000 clones, 60% to 80% seen once; the top ten hold 1.5% to 2%. Germline V gene data show CDR1 as DFQATT and CDR2 as SNEGSKA (reference sequence). CDR3 size: 11 residues. V was cut by 7 bases and J by 2 bases, with 9 bases left in between. V gene TRBV20-1 combines with J gene TRBJ2-7; TRBD1 might be the D (5 bases). Sequenced: PBMCs. This clonotype was obtained from a man between 18 and 29 years old in good health and CMV-seronegative. CDR3 nucleotide sequence: TGCAGTGGCTCGGACACCTACGAGCAGTACTTC. This gives the protein CSGSDTYEQYF.